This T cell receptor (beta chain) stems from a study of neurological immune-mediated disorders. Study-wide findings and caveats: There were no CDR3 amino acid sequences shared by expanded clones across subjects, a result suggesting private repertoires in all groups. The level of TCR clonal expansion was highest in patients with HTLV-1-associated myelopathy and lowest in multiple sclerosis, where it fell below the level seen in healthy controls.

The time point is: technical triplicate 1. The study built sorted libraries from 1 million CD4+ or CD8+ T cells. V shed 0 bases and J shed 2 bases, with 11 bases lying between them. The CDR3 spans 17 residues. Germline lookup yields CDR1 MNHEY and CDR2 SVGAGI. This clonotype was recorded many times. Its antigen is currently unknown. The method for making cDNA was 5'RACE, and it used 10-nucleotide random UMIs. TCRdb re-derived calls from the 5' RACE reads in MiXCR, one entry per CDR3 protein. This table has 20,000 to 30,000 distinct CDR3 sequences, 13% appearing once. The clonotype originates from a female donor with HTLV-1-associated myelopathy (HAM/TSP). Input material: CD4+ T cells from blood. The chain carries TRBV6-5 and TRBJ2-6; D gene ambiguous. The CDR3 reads CASSYSFGNPGANVLTF. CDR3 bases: TGTGCCAGCAGTTACTCGTTCGGTAATCCTGGGGCCAACGTCCTGACTTTC.